The next 20 T cell receptor beta chains were all read from a single sample in a study of blood T cell repertoires in COVID-19. Generated by immunoSEQ multiplex PCR, the TCRdb table keeps only in-frame clones and is missing some. Of 240,000 or so clones in the sample, around 81% are singletons; the top ten hold 6.5% to 9.5%. The sample comprised peripheral blood. The receptor source for this set is a woman of 80 years or more with COVID-19, enrolled during active disease.

This sequence joins TRBV7-3 and TRBJ2-5, with 13 bases lining up with TRBD2. Germline trimming cut 5 bases from V and 2 bases from J; bases unmatched to any gene: 5. The CDR3 sequence is 16 residues long. CDR1 SGHTA and CDR2 FQGTGA come from the germline V gene. This CDR3 reads CASSPVGLAGQETQYF. As DNA, the CDR3 is TGTGCCAGCAGCCCCGTGGGACTAGCGGGGCAAGAGACCCAGTACTTC.

This sequence joins TRBV2 and TRBJ1-1; maybe TRBD1 (5 bases). V lost 3 bases and J lost 7, with 9 bases in between. Germline CDR1 and CDR2: SNHLY and FYNNEI. CDR3 length: 12 residues. The DNA for the CDR3 is TGTGCCAGCAGTGAGGGGGGAATTGAAGCTTTCTTT. Its protein product is CASSEGGIEAFF.

J is TRBJ1-6 and V is TRBV28; no clear D gene. With 5 bases removed from V and 7 bases from J, the gap between germline ends came to 12 bases. CDR1 and CDR2 from the germline V gene are MDHEN and SYDVKM. The CDR3 loop spans 14 amino acids. The CDR3 nucleotides read TGTGCCAGCAGTCCAGCACTACTGAATTCACCCCTCCACTTT. Its protein is CASSPALLNSPLHF.

The chain links TRBV2 to TRBJ1-3; D is unclear. The CDR3 runs to 15 residues. V was clipped by 5 bases and J by 2 bases, with 13 bases between them. CDR1 and CDR2 from the germline V gene are SNHLY and FYNNEI. This CDR3 is CASSPRSGAGNTIYF. Here the CDR3 DNA reads TGTGCCAGCAGTCCAAGATCCGGGGCTGGAAACACCATATATTTT. Based on the CDR3 plus reference TRBV2 and TRBJ1-3, the full variable domain is EPEVTQTPSHQVTQMGQEVILRCVPISNHLYFYWYRQILGQKVEFLVSFYNNEISEKSEIFDDQFSVERPDGSNFTLKIRSTKLEDSAMYFCASSPRSGAGNTIYFGEGSWLTVV.

The chain has TRBV7-3 and TRBJ2-1, with D maybe TRBD2 (7 bases). The CDR3 spans 11 residues. CDR1 and CDR2 (germline): SGHTA, FQGTGA. The V gene lost 4 bases and the J gene lost 12 bases, with 10 bases spanning the gap. CDR3 residues: CASSSGGLQFF. The CDR3 DNA reads as TGTGCCAGCAGCTCGGGGGGCTTGCAGTTCTTC.

In its sample, this clone was seen once. The chain combines TRBV6-2 or TRBV6-3 with TRBJ2-1, with 7 bases matching TRBD2. Germline V lookup: CDR1 MNHEY, CDR2 SVGEGT. The CDR3 length is 16 residues. The V segment lost 5 bases and the J segment 7 bases; nucleotides outside the gene matches: 14. The CDR3 nucleotides are TGTGCCAGCAGTACCTTCGAGGGAGGGCCCTCGAATGAGCAGTTCTTC. This translates into CASSTFEGGPSNEQFF.

Here the CDR3 DNA reads TGCGCCAGCAGCCAAGTCGGACTTTGGGAGGGGGACACTGAAGCTTTCTTT. Amino acids: CASSQVGLWEGDTEAFF. V usage is TRBV4-1 and J usage is TRBJ1-1; possible D gene TRBD1, 6 bases. V gave up 1 base and J gave up 3 bases, with 18 bases separating them. Germline loops: CDR1 MGHRA, CDR2 YSYEKL. The CDR3 is 17 residues long.

This clone was seen a handful of times. This rearrangement joins TRBV7-2 to TRBJ2-3, with 12 bases identical to TRBD2. CDR1 is SGHTA, CDR2 FQGNSA, per germline. The CDR3 is 16 amino acids. Trimming took 3 bases from V and 2 from J; bases not matched to a gene: 3. The CDR3 loop is CASSFGLAGLTDTQYF. CDR3 in DNA: TGTGCCAGCAGCTTCGGACTAGCGGGACTCACAGATACGCAGTATTTT.

The chain has TRBV5-5 and TRBJ1-4, with D unresolved. The CDR3 consists of 13 residues. V was trimmed by 3 bases and J by 8 bases, leaving 11 bases between them. In germline, CDR1 is SGHKS, CDR2 YYEKEE (reference sequence). The DNA for the CDR3 is TGTGCCAGCAGCTCCCCGGTGACAGAAAAACTGTTTTTT. Translated, it gives CASSSPVTEKLFF.

This clone was counted between two and nine times. This chain uses TRBV29-1 with TRBJ2-7; 7 bases match TRBD1. V dropped 5 bases and J dropped 1; count of bases not matched to a gene: 8. From germline, CDR1 is SQVTM and CDR2 ANQGSEA. This CDR3 contains 14 residues. In DNA form, the CDR3 reads TGCAGCGTTCTAGGGGGCCCATCTTCCTACGAGCAGTACTTC. Translating gives CSVLGGPSSYEQYF.

The rearrangement joins TRBV7-9 to TRBJ1-3; D is unresolved. The germline V gene has CDR1 SEHNR and CDR2 FQNEAQ (reference sequence). This CDR3 is 13 amino acids long. The CDR3 reads CAGAVYSGNTIYF. CDR3 nucleotide sequence: TGTGCTGGCGCGGTTTACTCTGGAAACACCATATATTTT.

The chain recombines TRBV5-1 with TRBJ2-3, with D uncertain. Germline V gene sequence: CDR1 SGHRS, CDR2 YFSETQ. The CDR3 runs to 16 residues. Trimming pared 5 bases from V and 0 bases from J, leaving 16 bases between. The CDR3 loop is CASSRGASTSTDTQYF. CDR3 nucleotides: TGCGCCAGCAGTCGAGGTGCCTCGACGAGCACAGATACGCAGTATTTT. Combining the CDR3 with reference TRBV5-1 and TRBJ2-3 gives the whole variable domain KAGVTQTPRYLIKTRGQQVTLSCSPISGHRSVSWYQQTPGQGLQFLFEYFSETQRNKGNFPGRFSGRQFSNSRSEMNVSTLELGDSALYLCASSRGASTSTDTQYFGPGTRLTVL.

This clone turned up a few times. The chain is built from TRBV29-1 and TRBJ2-7; 13 bases line up with TRBD2. The germline CDR1 and CDR2 sequences are SQVTM and ANQGSEA. The CDR3 runs to 14 residues. J gave up 2 bases and V 6 bases, and 4 bases lay outside the gene matches. The CDR3 DNA sequence: TGCAGCGTGGTGACTAGCGGGAGGCCCTACGAGCAGTACTTC. Its translation: CSVVTSGRPYEQYF.

This clone occurred once. V and J are TRBV2 and TRBJ1-5; D ambiguous. V lost 4 bases, J lost 5 bases, and 15 bases lay in between. The germline V gene encodes CDR1 SNHLY and CDR2 FYNNEI. The CDR3 has 15 amino acids. CDR3 bases: TGTGCCAGCAGTGGTCTACAGCGGGTTGATCAGCCCCAGCATTTT. Protein: CASSGLQRVDQPQHF.

J is TRBJ2-1 and V is TRBV11-2; 11 bases fit TRBD2. This CDR3 comprises 18 residues. The trim removed 2 bases at V and 6 bases at J, leaving 12 bases unmatched. Germline V gene sequence: CDR1 SGHAT, CDR2 FQNNGV. The CDR3: CASSLRARGTSGFNEQFF. CDR3 bases: TGTGCCAGCAGCTTAAGAGCGCGAGGGACTAGCGGATTCAATGAGCAGTTCTTC.

This chain connects TRBV5-1 to TRBJ1-6; TRBD1 agrees at 7 bases. CDR1 and CDR2 from the germline V gene are SGHRS and YFSETQ. The CDR3 runs 16 residues. With V trimmed by 4 bases and J by 0 bases, 4 bases remained unmatched. The CDR3 loop is CASSPQGSSYNSPLHF. CDR3 nucleotide sequence: TGCGCCAGCAGCCCACAGGGGAGCTCCTATAATTCACCCCTCCACTTT.

V is TRBV27 and J is TRBJ1-5; D is possibly TRBD1 (5 bases). V was shortened by 4 bases and J by 8 bases, with 12 bases between the two germline ends. Germline values: CDR1 MNHEY, CDR2 SMNVEV (reference sequence). The CDR3 runs 13 residues. CDR3 sequence (DNA): TGTGCCAGCAGTTCCCTCCGGGGGGAGCCCCAGCATTTT. This translates into CASSSLRGEPQHF.

This clone was picked up one time. J is TRBJ1-5 and V is TRBV18, with D tentatively TRBD1 (5 bases). This CDR3 has 14 amino acids. V was cut by 3 bases and J by 5 bases, with 11 bases left in between. CDR1 is KGHSH, CDR2 LQKENI, per germline. The CDR3 region is CASSPGGGDQPQHF. The CDR3, as DNA: TGTGCCAGCTCACCCGGGGGAGGGGATCAGCCCCAGCATTTT.

As regards this clone: This sample also contains other DNA sequences that code for the same CDR3. This rearrangement joins TRBV5-1 to TRBJ2-5, with D perhaps matching TRBD2 (6 bases). Between the trimmed V and J ends, which lost 0 bases and 1 base, there was a span of 7 bases. This CDR3 has 14 residues. Germline V CDR1 and CDR2: SGHRS, YFSETQ. The CDR3 is CASSLGDSQETQYF. The CDR3, as DNA: TGCGCCAGCAGCTTGGGGGACTCCCAAGAGACCCAGTACTTC.

The sample holds a few counts of this clone. V usage is TRBV7-6 and J usage is TRBJ1-5; D gene uncertain. The CDR3 is 13 residues long. The germline V gene encodes CDR1 SGHVS and CDR2 FNYEAQ. Trimming took off 1 base at V and 5 bases at J, with 6 bases between the two ends. The DNA of the CDR3 is TGTGCCAGCAGCTTAGACGACTATCAGCCCCAGCATTTT. It specifies CASSLDDYQPQHF.